This TCR beta chain is drawn from a study of T cells in localized non-small cell lung cancer. Broader study findings: It remains possible that heterogeneity exists, since only one tumor region was sequenced.

This table comes from immunoSEQ multiplex PCR, and its TCRdb copy is limited to in-frame clones, with some not included. The table lists fewer than 3,500 clones, approximately 24% of them singletons. The CDR3 loop spans 14 amino acids. V shed 3 bases and J shed 3 bases, with 9 bases lying between them. CDR1 and CDR2 (germline): KGHSY, FQNENV. This clone was detected only once. Its antigen remains unidentified. V is TRBV16 and J is TRBJ2-1; D gene uncertain. The specimen was lung tumor tissue, collected before any cancer treatment. The TCR sequence derives from a female donor of 60 years or more with stage I lung adenocarcinoma. CDR3 residues: CASSQSEVYNEQFF. The CDR3, as DNA: TGTGCCAGCAGCCAGTCGGAAGTCTACAATGAGCAGTTCTTC.